These 17 T cell receptor beta chains came from one sample sequenced in a study of blood T cell repertoires in COVID-19. TCRdb's copy holds only in-frame clones and misses some; the assay was immunoSEQ multiplex PCR. Of 300,000 or so clones in the sample, roughly 86% were seen once. Material for sequencing was PBMCs or T cells enriched from blood (not recorded which). These receptors all come from a woman between 50 and 59 years old who had been exposed to COVID-19.

The chain couples TRBV28 to TRBJ2-7; D might be TRBD1 (6 bases). Trimming took 8 bases from V and 2 from J, leaving 16 bases between them. The CDR3 has 14 residues. Per germline, CDR1 MDHEN and CDR2 SYDVKM. The CDR3 bases are TGTGCCAGCCGGATTTGGGGGCATACCTACGAGCAGTACTTC. It specifies CASRIWGHTYEQYF.

The rearrangement joins TRBV5-5 to TRBJ1-1, with D maybe TRBD1 (6 bases). The germline V and J ends were trimmed by 2 bases and 8 bases, with 10 bases remaining between them. CDR1 is SGHKS and CDR2 is YYEKEE in the germline V gene (reference sequence). The CDR3 length is 12 residues. The CDR3 DNA sequence: TGTGCCAGCAGCTTCGGCAGGGGCGAAGCTTTCTTT. Translating gives CASSFGRGEAFF.

This chain connects TRBV5-4 to TRBJ2-6; D is possibly TRBD1 (5 bases). CDR1 and CDR2 from the germline V gene are SGHNT and YYREEE (reference sequence). The CDR3 runs to 17 residues. Trimming took 4 bases from V and 1 from J, leaving 15 bases between them. The CDR3 reads CASSGAPLGSGANVLTF. CDR3 bases: TGTGCCAGCAGCGGGGCCCCTTTAGGGTCTGGGGCCAACGTCCTGACTTTC.

CDR3 amino acids: CSARGTAITMDYTF. The DNA for the CDR3 is TGCAGTGCTCGTGGGACAGCAATAACTATGGACTACACCTTC. V and J are TRBV20-1 and TRBJ1-2; 7 bases are shared with TRBD1. CDR1 DFQATT and CDR2 SNEGSKA come from the germline V gene (reference sequence). The CDR3 totals 14 residues. V was clipped by 5 bases and J by 10 bases; unmatched bases: 16.

This clone occurred a few times. The gene calls are TRBV30 and TRBJ1-6; the match to TRBD1 covers 9 bases. CDR3 size: 15 residues. Germline CDR1 is GTSNPN and CDR2 is SVGIG (reference sequence). V gave up 4 bases and J gave up 7 bases; unmatched junction bases: 8. In DNA form, the CDR3 reads TGTGCCTGGAACCCCGGGACAGGGATGAATTCACCCCTCCACTTT. It specifies CAWNPGTGMNSPLHF.

The gene calls are TRBV28 and TRBJ1-2; D is uncertain. The CDR3 runs 13 residues. Germline assignment: CDR1 MDHEN and CDR2 SYDVKM. The V gene lost 2 bases and the J gene lost 1 base, with 5 bases spanning the gap. CDR3 loop: CASSLADNYGYTF. The CDR3 nucleotides are TGTGCCAGCAGTTTAGCAGATAACTATGGCTACACCTTC.

CDR3 in DNA: TGTGCCAGCAGTAGGGGGGGTGGCAATCAGCCCCAGCATTTT. Protein: CASSRGGGNQPQHF. The chain uses TRBV11-2 and TRBJ1-5, with D possibly matching TRBD1 (6 bases). This CDR3 has 14 residues. Germline V lookup: CDR1 SGHAT, CDR2 FQNNGV. V lost 6 bases, J lost 2 bases, and 11 bases lay in between.

This clone was recorded only once. This chain links TRBV28 with TRBJ2-2; TRBD2 matches 10 bases. With V trimmed by 10 bases and J by 6 bases, 8 bases remained unmatched. CDR3 length equals 14 residues. The V gene's germline CDR1 is MDHEN and CDR2 SYDVKM. The CDR3 DNA sequence: TGTGCCATCTCCAGCGGGGGGGCGGCCGGGGAGCTGTTTTTT. Its translation is CAISSGGAAGELFF.

Points on this clone: The junction and the germline gene differ at one end; a read error may be behind it. The CDR3 DNA reads TGTGCCAGCAGTGGAAGGATGACAGGGCCCATCTTC. Its translation is CASSGRMTGPIF. This sequence joins TRBV28 and TRBJ2-7, with TRBD1 matching 7 bases. CDR3 length equals 12 residues. CDR1 and CDR2 (germline): MDHEN, SYDVKM.

The chain uses TRBV4-1 and TRBJ1-2; the D gene is possibly TRBD1 (5 bases). V gave up 2 bases and J gave up 2 bases, with 21 bases separating them. Per germline, CDR1 MGHRA and CDR2 YSYEKL. There are 18 residues in the CDR3. The CDR3 DNA reads as TGCGCCAGCAGCCAACCAACAGGCTTAGGGGCCCCAAACTATGGCTACACCTTC. Its protein is CASSQPTGLGAPNYGYTF.

The V call is TRBV28, the J call TRBJ2-7, with TRBD1 as a possible D gene (6 bases). CDR3 length: 17 residues. CDR1 is MDHEN and CDR2 is SYDVKM in the germline V gene. The V gene lost 1 base and the J gene lost 2 bases, with 18 bases spanning the gap. In DNA form, the CDR3 reads TGTGCCAGCAGTTTATCGCTCACAGGGAGTAAAGCCTACGAGCAGTACTTC. It codes for CASSLSLTGSKAYEQYF.

V usage is TRBV29-1 and J usage is TRBJ1-1; 7 bases agree with TRBD1. Trimming removed 7 bases from V and 0 bases from J; junction bases left unmatched: 5. Germline CDR1 reads SQVTM; CDR2 reads ANQGSEA. The CDR3 is 13 amino acids. As DNA, the CDR3 is TGCAGCGCCCTTGGACAGGTGAACACTGAAGCTTTCTTT. Amino acid sequence: CSALGQVNTEAFF.

The V and J genes are TRBV19 and TRBJ1-5; possible D gene TRBD1, 5 bases. Per germline, CDR1 LNHDA and CDR2 SQIVND (reference sequence). This CDR3 contains 14 residues. V was shortened by 7 bases and J by 6 bases, with 16 bases between the two germline ends. CDR3 bases: TGTGCCAGTACCAACACAGGATTTAGTCAGCCCCAGCATTTT. It encodes CASTNTGFSQPQHF.

J is TRBJ2-7 and V is TRBV7-2, with a tentative D call TRBD1 (6 bases). CDR3 length: 17 residues. Germline assignment: CDR1 SGHTA and CDR2 FQGNSA. V was shortened by 0 bases and J by 5 bases, with 20 bases between the two germline ends. The CDR3 protein is CASSLAYLGVWDNEQYF. CDR3 DNA: TGTGCCAGCAGCTTAGCGTATCTGGGAGTATGGGACAACGAGCAGTACTTC.

The chain carries TRBV5-4 and TRBJ2-7, with a possible D match to TRBD2 (5 bases). Germline V lookup: CDR1 SGHNT, CDR2 YYREEE (reference sequence). V was pared by 0 bases and J by 2 bases, with 12 bases between. The CDR3 has 15 amino acids. CDR3 sequence: CASSLAGGPTYEQYF. The DNA for the CDR3 is TGTGCCAGCAGCTTGGCGGGCGGGCCAACCTACGAGCAGTACTTC.

The rearrangement uses TRBV6-5 and TRBJ2-1; 7 bases fit TRBD1. Trimming cost V 6 bases and J 2 bases; bases outside gene matches: 7. The CDR3 is 15 amino acids. The germline gives CDR1 MNHEY, CDR2 SVGAGI. The CDR3 loop is CASRGTAQPYNEQFF. In DNA form, the CDR3 reads TGTGCCAGCAGGGGGACAGCCCAACCCTACAATGAGCAGTTCTTC.

The chain combines TRBV7-2 with TRBJ1-1; D not certain. The germline V and J ends were trimmed by 2 bases and 1 base, with 17 bases remaining between them. Germline CDR1 is SGHTA and CDR2 is FQGNSA. CDR3 length equals 17 residues. CDR3 in DNA: TGTGCCAGCAGCTTAATGTCCGTACGGTTTCGGAACACTGAAGCTTTCTTT. It codes for CASSLMSVRFRNTEAFF.